This TCR beta chain was profiled in a study of blood T cell repertoires in COVID-19. Study in general: Whether acute or convalescent, the COVID-19 samples came from the United States, Italy and Spain. In each case, the material was cDNA or gDNA derived from T cells, B-cell-depleted T cells, or PBMCs.

The germline CDR1 and CDR2 sequences are MNHEY and SVGAGI. The CDR3 loop spans 14 amino acids. The V segment lost 7 bases and the J segment 5 bases; nucleotides outside the gene matches: 7. This clone was picked up a small number of times. As handled by the study authors: Amplification of reference gene primers provided the estimated nucleated cell counts. Assay used: immunoSEQ multiplex PCR; TCRdb lists only in-frame clones, some missing. Clone size and V and J calls were adopted from that table, with D and trimming inferred from the DNA. The data contain under 300,000 clones, over 80% of them seen just once; the ten biggest clones take up 1.5% to 1.9%.

The receptor was isolated from a woman between 35 and 50 years old who had recovered from COVID-19. This chain joins TRBV6-5 and TRBJ1-1; 10 bases agree with TRBD1. Input material: peripheral blood. As DNA, the CDR3 is TGTGCCAGCAATGCAGACAGGGGGCAGACTGAAGCTTTCTTT. It translates to CASNADRGQTEAFF.